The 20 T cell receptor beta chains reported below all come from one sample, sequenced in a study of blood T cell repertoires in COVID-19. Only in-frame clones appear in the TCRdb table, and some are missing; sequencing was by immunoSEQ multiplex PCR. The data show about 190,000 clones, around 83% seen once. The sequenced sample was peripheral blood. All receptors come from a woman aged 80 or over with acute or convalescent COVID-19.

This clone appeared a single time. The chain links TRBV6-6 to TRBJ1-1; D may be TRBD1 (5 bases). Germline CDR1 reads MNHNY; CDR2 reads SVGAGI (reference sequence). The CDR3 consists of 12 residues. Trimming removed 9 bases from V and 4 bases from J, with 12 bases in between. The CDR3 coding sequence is TGTGCCAGTGCAAGGGGTACCACTGAAGCTTTCTTT. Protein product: CASARGTTEAFF.

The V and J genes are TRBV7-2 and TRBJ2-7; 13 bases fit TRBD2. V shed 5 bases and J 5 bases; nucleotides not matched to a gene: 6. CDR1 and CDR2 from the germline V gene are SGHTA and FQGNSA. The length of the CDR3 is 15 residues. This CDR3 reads CASSLGLAGVDEQYF. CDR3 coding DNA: TGTGCCAGCAGCCTTGGACTAGCGGGAGTAGACGAGCAGTACTTC.

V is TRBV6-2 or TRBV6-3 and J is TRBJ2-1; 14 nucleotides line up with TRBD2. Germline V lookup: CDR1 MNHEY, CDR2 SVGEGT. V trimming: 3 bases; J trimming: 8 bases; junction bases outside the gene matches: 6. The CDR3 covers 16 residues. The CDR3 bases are TGTGCCAGCAGTTATCCGGGACTAGCGGGAGTTGATGAGCAGTTCTTC. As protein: CASSYPGLAGVDEQFF.

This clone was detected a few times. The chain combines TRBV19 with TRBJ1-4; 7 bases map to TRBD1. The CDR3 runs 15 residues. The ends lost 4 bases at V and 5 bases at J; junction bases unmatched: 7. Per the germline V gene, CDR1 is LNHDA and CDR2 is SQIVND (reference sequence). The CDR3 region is CASSNGQASNEKLFF. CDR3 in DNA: TGTGCCAGTAGTAACGGACAGGCCTCCAATGAAAAACTGTTTTTT.

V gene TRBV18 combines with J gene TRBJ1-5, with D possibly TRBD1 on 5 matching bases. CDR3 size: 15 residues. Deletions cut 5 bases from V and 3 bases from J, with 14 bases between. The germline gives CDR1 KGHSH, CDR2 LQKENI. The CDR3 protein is CASSKEQAFNQPQHF. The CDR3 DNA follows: TGTGCCAGCTCAAAGGAACAGGCTTTCAATCAGCCCCAGCATTTT. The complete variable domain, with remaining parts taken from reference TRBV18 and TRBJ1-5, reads NAGVMQNPRHLVRRRGQEARLRCSPMKGHSHVYWYRQLPEEGLKFMVYLQKENIIDESGMPKERFSAEFPKEGPSILRIQQVVRGDSAAYFCASSKEQAFNQPQHFGDGTRLSIL.

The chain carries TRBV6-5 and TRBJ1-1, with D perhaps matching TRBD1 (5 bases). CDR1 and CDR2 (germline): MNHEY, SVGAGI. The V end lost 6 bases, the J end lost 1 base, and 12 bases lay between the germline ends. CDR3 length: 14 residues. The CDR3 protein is CASRTLTGNTEAFF. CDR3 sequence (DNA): TGTGCCAGCAGGACGCTCACAGGGAACACTGAAGCTTTCTTT.

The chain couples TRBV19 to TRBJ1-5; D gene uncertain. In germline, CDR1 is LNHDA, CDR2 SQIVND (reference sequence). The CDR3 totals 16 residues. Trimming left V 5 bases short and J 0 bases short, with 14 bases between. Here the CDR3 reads CASSFQTASSNQPQHF. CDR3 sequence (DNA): TGTGCCAGTAGTTTCCAAACAGCAAGTAGCAATCAGCCCCAGCATTTT.

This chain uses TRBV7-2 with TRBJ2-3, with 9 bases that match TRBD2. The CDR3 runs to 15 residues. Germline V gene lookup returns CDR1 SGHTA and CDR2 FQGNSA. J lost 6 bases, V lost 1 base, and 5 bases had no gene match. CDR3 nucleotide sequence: TGTGCCAGCAGCTTAGTCGGCGGGAGGGATGATACGCAGTATTTT. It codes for CASSLVGGRDDTQYF. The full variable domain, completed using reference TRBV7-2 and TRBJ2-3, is GAGVSQSPSNKVTEKGKDVELRCDPISGHTALYWYRQSLGQGLEFLIYFQGNSAPDKSGLPSDRFSAERTGGSVSTLTIQRTQQEDSAVYLCASSLVGGRDDTQYFGPGTRLTVL.

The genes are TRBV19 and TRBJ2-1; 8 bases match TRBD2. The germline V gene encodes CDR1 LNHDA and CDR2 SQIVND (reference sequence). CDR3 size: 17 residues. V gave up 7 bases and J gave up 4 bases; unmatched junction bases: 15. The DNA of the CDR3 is TGTGCCAGTACCCGAGGTGGACTAGCCGGAACATACAATGAGCAGTTCTTC. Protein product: CASTRGGLAGTYNEQFF.

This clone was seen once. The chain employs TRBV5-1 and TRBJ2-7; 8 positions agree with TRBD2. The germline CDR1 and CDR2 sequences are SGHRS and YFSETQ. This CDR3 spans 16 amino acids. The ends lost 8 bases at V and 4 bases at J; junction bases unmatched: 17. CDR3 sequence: CASKTSGLAGLYEQYF. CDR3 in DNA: TGCGCCAGTAAAACATCGGGCCTAGCGGGCCTTTACGAGCAGTACTTC.

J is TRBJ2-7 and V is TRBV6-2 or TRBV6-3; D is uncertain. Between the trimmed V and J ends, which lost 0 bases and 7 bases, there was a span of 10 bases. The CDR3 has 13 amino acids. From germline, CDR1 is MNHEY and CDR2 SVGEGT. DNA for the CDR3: TGTGCCAGCAGTTACTCACGAGAGCTTGAGCAGTACTTC. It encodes CASSYSRELEQYF.

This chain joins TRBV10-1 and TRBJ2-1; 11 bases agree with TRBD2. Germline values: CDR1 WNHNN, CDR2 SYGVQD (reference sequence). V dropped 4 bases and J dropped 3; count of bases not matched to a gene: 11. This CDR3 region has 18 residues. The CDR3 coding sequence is TGCGCCAGCAGTGCCGAGTTGGGGACTAGCGGACTCTACAATGAGCAGTTCTTC. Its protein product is CASSAELGTSGLYNEQFF.

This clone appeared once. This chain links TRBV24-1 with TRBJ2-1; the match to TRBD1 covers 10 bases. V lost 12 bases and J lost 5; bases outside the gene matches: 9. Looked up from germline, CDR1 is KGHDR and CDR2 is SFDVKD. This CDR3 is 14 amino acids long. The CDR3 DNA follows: TGTGCCTCCTCCGGGACAGGGGAACACAATGAGCAGTTCTTC. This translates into CASSGTGEHNEQFF.

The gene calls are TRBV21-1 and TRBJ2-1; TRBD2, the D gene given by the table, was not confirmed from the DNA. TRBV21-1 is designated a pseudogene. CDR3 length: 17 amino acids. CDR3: CASSPRRTSSSYNEQFF. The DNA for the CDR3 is TGTGCCAGCAGCCCCCGGCGGACTAGTAGCTCCTACAATGAGCAGTTCTTC.

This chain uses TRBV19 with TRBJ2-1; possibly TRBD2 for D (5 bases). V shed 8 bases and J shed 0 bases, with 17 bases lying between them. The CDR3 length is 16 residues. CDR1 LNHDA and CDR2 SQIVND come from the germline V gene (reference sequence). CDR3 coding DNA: TGTGCCAGTGGACTCCCTTACTTGAGCTCCTACAATGAGCAGTTCTTC. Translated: CASGLPYLSSYNEQFF.

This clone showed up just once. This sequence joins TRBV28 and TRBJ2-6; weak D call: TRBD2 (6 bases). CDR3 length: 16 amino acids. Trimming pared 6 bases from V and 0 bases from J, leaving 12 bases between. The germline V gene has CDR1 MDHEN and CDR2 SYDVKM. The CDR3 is CASSPGGVSGANVLTF. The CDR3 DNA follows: TGTGCCAGCAGCCCCGGAGGGGTCTCTGGGGCCAACGTCCTGACTTTC.

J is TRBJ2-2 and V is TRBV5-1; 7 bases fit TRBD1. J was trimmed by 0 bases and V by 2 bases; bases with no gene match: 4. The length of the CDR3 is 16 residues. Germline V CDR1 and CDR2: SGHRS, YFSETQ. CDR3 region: CASSLAGTANTGELFF. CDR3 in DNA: TGCGCCAGCAGCTTAGCCGGGACAGCGAACACCGGGGAGCTGTTTTTT.

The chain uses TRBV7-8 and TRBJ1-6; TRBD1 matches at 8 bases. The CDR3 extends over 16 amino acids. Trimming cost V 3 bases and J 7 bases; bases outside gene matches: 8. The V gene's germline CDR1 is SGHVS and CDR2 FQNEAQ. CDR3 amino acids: CASSFSVGQGNSPLHF. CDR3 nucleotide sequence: TGTGCCAGCAGCTTCTCGGTCGGACAGGGAAATTCACCCCTCCACTTT.

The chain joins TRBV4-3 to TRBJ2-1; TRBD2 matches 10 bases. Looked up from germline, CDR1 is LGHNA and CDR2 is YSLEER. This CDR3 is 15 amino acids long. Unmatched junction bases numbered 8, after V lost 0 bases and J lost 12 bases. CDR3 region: CASSQDFGTSVGQFF. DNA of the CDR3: TGCGCCAGCAGCCAAGATTTCGGGACTAGCGTCGGGCAGTTCTTC.

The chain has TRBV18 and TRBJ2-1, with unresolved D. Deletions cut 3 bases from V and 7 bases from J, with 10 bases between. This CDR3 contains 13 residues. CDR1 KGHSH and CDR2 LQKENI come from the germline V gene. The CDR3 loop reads CASSPTITNEQFF. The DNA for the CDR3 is TGTGCCAGCTCACCCACAATAACAAATGAGCAGTTCTTC.